The T cell receptor (beta chain) described here comes from a study of beta chain features in type 1 diabetes. This clone was counted a few times. CDR3 size: 14 residues. V lost 1 base to trimming and J lost 5 bases, with 11 bases between them. CDR1 SGHTA and CDR2 FQGNSA come from the germline V gene. Of the isolated RNA, all was reverse transcribed, and so the sequenced material was expressed TCRB transcripts. Libraries were prepared by immunoSEQ multiplex PCR; TCRdb keeps only in-frame clonotypes and omits some of them. The sample holds some 330,000 clones, more than 9.5% seen once. The chain couples TRBV7-2 to TRBJ2-5, with D possibly being TRBD1 (5 bases). Sequences were obtained from naive CD4+ T cells from blood. The receptor comes from a woman aged 25-40 years in good health. The CDR3 DNA sequence: TGTGCCAGCAGCTTAGTGCAGGGTGGGGAGACCCAGTACTTC. This translates into CASSLVQGGETQYF.